Below, 26 T cell receptor beta chains from the same sample are listed, as sequenced in a study of blood T cells in healthy people across ages. The use of a sample-barcoded 5' primer and a J-beta primer mix characterized a second PCR of roughly 7 to 12 cycles. TCRdb redid the calling of the 5' RACE reads with MiXCR, one entry per CDR3 protein. This sample has roughly 700,000 distinct CDR3 sequences; more than 40% occur once, and the top ten carry roughly 31%. Sequencing was performed on blood. These receptors were collected from an older woman in good health.

This clonotype was seen once. The chain couples TRBV24-1 to TRBJ2-3; 10 nucleotides match TRBD2. This CDR3 is 15 amino acids long. Germline V gene data show CDR1 as KGHDR and CDR2 as SFDVKD. The V and J ends lost 7 bases and 2 bases, in that order; junction bases with no gene match: 5. CDR3 residues: CATSGAGGPTDTQYF. Written as DNA, the CDR3 is TGTGCCACCAGCGGAGCGGGAGGGCCCACAGATACGCAGTATTTT.

In its sample, this clonotype was seen a few times. The chain links TRBV7-2 to TRBJ2-5; 8 nucleotides agree with TRBD1. Judging by the DNA end, TRBJ2-7 fits better; the J call may be wrong. CDR1 and CDR2 from the germline V gene are SGHTA and FQGNSA. The length of the CDR3 is 14 residues. CDR3 nucleotide sequence: TGTGCCAGCAGCTTGGCACAGGGGGTTAACGAGCAGTACTTC. Translated: CASSLAQGVNEQYF.

The chain uses TRBV28 and TRBJ1-6; unclear D gene. The germline V gene encodes CDR1 MDHEN and CDR2 SYDVKM. The CDR3 totals 13 residues. The V end lost 8 bases, the J end lost 5 bases, and 10 bases lay between the germline ends. This CDR3 reads CASEDGHNSPLHF. In nucleotides, the CDR3 is TGTGCCAGCGAGGACGGCCATAATTCACCCCTCCACTTT.

The genes are TRBV29-1 and TRBJ2-3; D is unresolved. The CDR3 is 12 residues long. Germline CDR1 SQVTM, CDR2 ANQGSEA. The V and J ends lost 3 bases and 2 bases respectively, with 6 bases between them. The CDR3 DNA reads TGCAGCGTTGACGGTCACACAGATACGCAGTATTTT. This gives the protein CSVDGHTDTQYF.

For the CDR3, the DNA is TGTGCCAGCAGCCAAGATAACCGGGAGATTTACGAGCAGTACTTC. This codes for CASSQDNREIYEQYF. The rearrangement uses TRBV4-2 and TRBJ2-7; D perhaps matches TRBD2 (6 bases). The V end was cut by 0 bases, the J end by 4 bases, with 13 bases between. The CDR3 contains 15 residues. Germline CDR1 and CDR2: LGHNA and YNFKEQ.

This clonotype was observed a few times. V is TRBV7-2 and J is TRBJ2-3; D is possibly TRBD2 (6 bases). The V and J ends lost 3 bases and 1 base respectively, with 11 bases between them. In germline, CDR1 is SGHTA, CDR2 FQGNSA. This CDR3 is built from 15 residues. The CDR3 reads CASSFLWRGTDTQYF. CDR3 nucleotide sequence: TGTGCCAGCAGCTTCTTGTGGAGGGGCACAGATACGCAGTATTTT.

V is TRBV29-1 and J is TRBJ2-6; 9 positions match TRBD1. The CDR3 extends over 14 amino acids. V trimming: 7 bases; J trimming: 1 base; junction bases outside the gene matches: 2. Germline loops: CDR1 SQVTM, CDR2 ANQGSEA. The CDR3 sequence: CSAGQGSGANVLTF. In nucleotides, the CDR3 is TGCAGCGCGGGACAGGGATCTGGGGCCAACGTCCTGACTTTC. The complete variable domain, with remaining parts taken from reference TRBV29-1 and TRBJ2-6, reads SAVISQKPSRDICQRGTSLTIQCQVDSQVTMMFWYRQQPGQSLTLIATANQGSEATYESGFVIDKFPISRPNLTFSTLTVSNMSPEDSSIYLCSAGQGSGANVLTFGAGSRLTVL.

This clonotype turned up a few times. V and J are TRBV29-1 and TRBJ2-3; tentatively, D is TRBD2 (5 bases). Trimming left V 6 bases short and J 2 bases short, with 12 bases between. CDR3 length: 13 residues. Looked up from germline, CDR1 is SQVTM and CDR2 is ANQGSEA. This CDR3 reads CSVGRAVTDTQYF. The CDR3 region has the DNA TGCAGCGTCGGACGAGCGGTCACAGATACGCAGTATTTT.

The chain combines TRBV3-1 with TRBJ2-7, with unresolved D. The CDR3 spans 14 residues. Germline lookup yields CDR1 LGHDT and CDR2 YNNKEL (reference sequence). V was cut by 1 base and J by 0 bases, with 7 bases left in between. CDR3 DNA: TGTGCCAGCAGCCAAGGCATAAGCTCCTACGAGCAGTACTTC. The encoded protein is CASSQGISSYEQYF.

This clonotype was seen repeatedly, ten times or more. Written as DNA, the CDR3 is TGCAGCGTTCGCGGCAGTTACTACGAGCAGTACTTC. Translating gives CSVRGSYYEQYF. The chain couples TRBV29-1 to TRBJ2-7; D is uncertain. CDR3 length: 12 residues. The V end was cut by 5 bases, the J end by 3 bases, with 11 bases between. Germline-derived CDR1 and CDR2 are SQVTM and ANQGSEA.

In its sample, this clonotype was seen once. The chain employs TRBV11-1 and TRBJ1-4; 9 bases are shared with TRBD1. Germline trimming cut 4 bases from V and 6 bases from J; bases unmatched to any gene: 6. CDR3 length: 15 amino acids. Per germline, CDR1 SGHAT and CDR2 FQDESV (reference sequence). The CDR3, as DNA: TGTGCCAGCAGCTCCTCGGGACAGGGACATGAAAAACTGTTTTTT. The encoded protein is CASSSSGQGHEKLFF.

The chain couples TRBV4-2 to TRBJ2-7; D is unclear. Germline values: CDR1 LGHNA, CDR2 YNFKEQ. This CDR3 comprises 16 residues. Trimming pared 2 bases from V and 2 bases from J, leaving 16 bases between. The CDR3, as DNA: TGTGCCAGCAGCCAAACTCAGGCAGGTGCGGCCTACGAGCAGTACTTC. It specifies CASSQTQAGAAYEQYF.

In this sample, this clonotype turned up a few times. The gene calls are TRBV5-1 and TRBJ2-2; possibly TRBD2 for D (5 bases). Germline V gene data show CDR1 as SGHRS and CDR2 as YFSETQ. The CDR3 contains 17 residues. Trimming removed 3 bases at V and 6 bases at J, with 21 bases between. The CDR3 DNA reads as TGCGCCAGCAGCTCTTTCCCTACTAGTGGGATCGCCGGGGAGCTGTTTTTT. The encoded protein is CASSSFPTSGIAGELFF.

The chain recombines TRBV20-1 with TRBJ1-1; 8 nucleotides match TRBD1. This CDR3 is 13 amino acids long. V trimming: 0 bases; J trimming: 11 bases; junction bases outside the gene matches: 8. Germline CDR1 DFQATT, CDR2 SNEGSKA (reference sequence). CDR3 sequence reads: CSARDFRGQRAFF. CDR3 in DNA: TGCAGTGCTAGAGACTTCAGGGGGCAGCGGGCTTTCTTT.

This clonotype was found a few times. The genes are TRBV12-3 or TRBV12-4 and TRBJ2-3; the match to TRBD2 covers 8 bases. The trim removed 5 bases at V and 5 bases at J, leaving 12 bases unmatched. This CDR3 region has 16 residues. This CDR3 is CASSHSGRAGEDTQYF. CDR3 DNA sequence: TGTGCCAGCAGTCACAGCGGACGAGCGGGAGAAGATACGCAGTATTTT.

The rearrangement joins TRBV20-1 to TRBJ1-5, with D possibly matching TRBD1 (5 bases). The germline V gene has CDR1 DFQATT and CDR2 SNEGSKA (reference sequence). The CDR3 has 13 residues. Between the trimmed V and J ends, which lost 3 bases and 3 bases, there was a span of 9 bases. The CDR3 reads CSASRGDNQPQHF. In DNA, the CDR3 is TGCAGTGCTAGTCGAGGGGACAATCAGCCCCAGCATTTT.

The V and J genes are TRBV12-3 or TRBV12-4 and TRBJ2-7; 8 bases align to TRBD2. CDR3 length equals 15 residues. Trimming at V came to 5 bases and at J to 2 bases, leaving 8 bases not matched to a gene. CDR3 nucleotide sequence: TGTGCCAGCAGTCGCTCGGGACTAGGGCCCTACGAGCAGTACTTC. This codes for CASSRSGLGPYEQYF.

The V gene is TRBV29-1, the J gene TRBJ2-1; the match to TRBD2 covers 12 bases. CDR1 is SQVTM and CDR2 is ANQGSEA in the germline V gene. The CDR3 loop spans 15 amino acids. With V trimmed by 6 bases and J by 9 bases, 12 bases remained unmatched. Here the CDR3 reads CSVVGLAGSGGEQFF. CDR3 DNA sequence: TGCAGCGTGGTCGGACTAGCGGGATCAGGGGGTGAGCAGTTCTTC.

The V gene is TRBV10-3, the J gene TRBJ2-5; TRBD2 aligns across 11 bases. V was clipped by 2 bases and J by 11 bases; unmatched bases: 10. The germline V gene has CDR1 ENHRY and CDR2 SYGVKD. This CDR3 has 15 amino acids. The CDR3 nucleotides read TGTGCCATCAGTGAGGCTCGGGGACTAGCGGCAGAGCAGTACTTC. Translation: CAISEARGLAAEQYF.

The rearrangement links TRBV7-2 to TRBJ2-7; D tentatively reads TRBD1 or TRBD2 (5 bases each). Germline CDR1 and CDR2: SGHTA and FQGNSA. Trimming shortened V by 2 bases and J by 2 bases, and 13 bases separated the two germline ends. This CDR3 contains 15 residues. CDR3 DNA: TGTGCCAGCAGCTTACTGGGCAGGGACCCCTACGAGCAGTACTTC. Its protein product is CASSLLGRDPYEQYF.

In this sample, this clonotype turned up many times. This chain joins TRBV7-2 and TRBJ2-7, with 7 bases lining up with TRBD2. V was clipped by 2 bases and J by 3 bases; unmatched bases: 10. Per the germline V gene, CDR1 is SGHTA and CDR2 is FQGNSA. The CDR3 extends over 16 amino acids. CDR3 region: CASSLRSGGGIYEQYF. The CDR3 nucleotides are TGTGCCAGCAGCTTACGGTCTGGCGGGGGAATCTACGAGCAGTACTTC.

This clonotype has more than one count but fewer than ten. The chain couples TRBV20-1 to TRBJ2-5; 10 bases align to TRBD2. The assigned J gene may be wrong: the sequence end matches TRBJ2-7 better. Germline V gene data show CDR1 as DFQATT and CDR2 as SNEGSKA (reference sequence). This CDR3 comprises 15 residues. The CDR3 loop reads CSARSPSSGSDEQYF. CDR3 nucleotides: TGCAGTGCTAGATCCCCGTCTAGCGGGAGTGACGAGCAGTACTTC.

The genes are TRBV12-3 or TRBV12-4 and TRBJ1-2; tentative D call: TRBD1 (5 bases). Trimming cost V 4 bases and J 7 bases, with 19 bases left between them. There are 15 residues in the CDR3. CDR3 sequence: CASSYRSGGIAGYTF. In DNA, the CDR3 is TGTGCCAGCAGTTACCGCTCCGGGGGAATCGCTGGCTACACCTTC.

The sample holds a few counts of this clonotype. The rearrangement links TRBV20-1 to TRBJ1-2, with 7 positions matching TRBD1. Trimming removed 0 bases from V and 4 bases from J; junction bases left unmatched: 5. Germline assignment: CDR1 DFQATT and CDR2 SNEGSKA (reference sequence). The CDR3 extends over 14 amino acids. For the CDR3, the DNA is TGCAGTGCTAGAGACGGGGACAGTGTCTATGGCTACACCTTC. This sequence encodes CSARDGDSVYGYTF.

This clonotype occurred a few times. V gene TRBV12-3 or TRBV12-4 combines with J gene TRBJ2-7; perhaps TRBD1 as D (6 bases). Trimming cost V 6 bases and J 7 bases, with 22 bases left between them. This CDR3 is 15 amino acids long. The CDR3 DNA follows: TGTGCCAGCAGAAACCAACAGGGAAATGTGAATGAGCAGTACTTC. Its protein product is CASRNQQGNVNEQYF.

This clonotype was recorded a few times. V gene TRBV10-3 combines with J gene TRBJ2-7; 7 nucleotides match TRBD1. The CDR3 has 15 residues. Germline V CDR1 and CDR2: ENHRY, SYGVKD. V was clipped by 2 bases and J by 2 bases; unmatched bases: 6. Here the CDR3 reads CAISERTGATYEQYF. The CDR3 DNA sequence: TGTGCCATCAGTGAGAGGACAGGAGCTACCTACGAGCAGTACTTC.